This T cell receptor (beta chain) was documented in a study of glioma-infiltrating T cells after dendritic cell vaccination (dated by TCRdb to the mid-2010s). Study-wide context: Of the roughly 15 glioblastoma patients in the cohort, all drawn from Phase I and II dendritic cell vaccination trials, 9 were newly diagnosed and 6 had recurrent disease. Patients received autologous tumor lysate-pulsed dendritic cell vaccination between about 2002 and 2013. The vaccine was prepared from monocyte-derived dendritic cells that were cultured for more than six days with IL-4 and GM-CSF and then pulsed overnight with autologous tumor lysate. Patients received three intradermal dendritic cell vaccine injections at biweekly intervals in the arm below the axilla. In glioblastoma patients vaccinated with dendritic cells, deep sequencing of TCR beta CDR3 regions served to measure the amount of tumor-infiltrating lymphocytes and to compare repertoires between tumor and blood. Survival after dendritic cell vaccination was correlated with TCR sequencing metrics such as TIL content and the overlap between tumor and blood repertoires. Results the study describes overall, beyond this receptor: After dendritic cell vaccination, a higher estimated pretreatment TIL content predicted longer time to progression and longer overall survival. The cohort was small and heterogeneous, and full blood and tumor sets were available for few patients, with initial-recurrent tumor pairs available for even fewer patients. TCR clonality showed no direct relationship with survival, which suggests that a diverse polyclonal response may be important. The three-group TCR overlap response model was described as speculative and requiring prospective validation.

Using the immunoSEQ assay, TCRB CDR3 regions were amplified from roughly 2.1 micrograms of genomic DNA, or from all available DNA when less than that was on hand. Multiplex PCR used 60 forward primers for TCR V beta segments and 13 reverse primers for J beta segments. Synthetic control templates were spiked into each sample at limiting dilution to estimate reads per starting template. The Illumina HiSeq System generated sequencing reads of 87 bp. Concerning the study's data processing: To remove PCR and sequencing errors, closely related sequences were merged with a nearest neighbor algorithm. TCR overlap was defined as the percentage of unique tumor TCR beta sequences that were also present in the same patient's peripheral blood. TCRdb retrieved this table from immuneACCESS and kept in-frame rearrangements only. Not all clones are present; in checked studies, unresolved V genes account for under half, and no reason is known for the remainder. V and J calls and clone size are copied from that table; D and trimming were computed from the DNA. The sample profile shows about 49,000 clones; around 86% of them were found once. The ten biggest clones cover roughly 10% of the sample.

Details on this clone: Its antigen has not been determined. Base qualities are missing; no much larger clone stands one base away.

The CDR3 covers 12 residues, taking in both the cysteine and the phenylalanine. The entry retains the CDR3 DNA only, 36 bases that are in frame from base 1. The trim is 1 base for V and 5 bases for J, with a gap of 6 bases between the germline ends. The germline V gene provides CDR1 SGHDN and CDR2 FVKESK. To be selected, patients needed enough residual fresh-frozen tumor tissue and more than two years of available survival data. None of the glioblastoma patients carried an isocitrate dehydrogenase mutation, although molecular status otherwise varied. PBMC collection took place before vaccination, two weeks after the third vaccination, and at tumor progression if progression occurred. Genomic DNA was extracted with the Qiagen DNeasy Blood extraction Kit.

The TCR originated in a human donor with glioblastoma. Sequenced here: blood, sampled before dendritic cell vaccination. In this chain, TRBV14 is recombined with TRBJ2-7, with no confidently assigned D gene. The sequenced DNA: TGTGCCAGCAGCCAAGCTTTCCACGAGCAGTACTTC. The translation is CASSQAFHEQYF.